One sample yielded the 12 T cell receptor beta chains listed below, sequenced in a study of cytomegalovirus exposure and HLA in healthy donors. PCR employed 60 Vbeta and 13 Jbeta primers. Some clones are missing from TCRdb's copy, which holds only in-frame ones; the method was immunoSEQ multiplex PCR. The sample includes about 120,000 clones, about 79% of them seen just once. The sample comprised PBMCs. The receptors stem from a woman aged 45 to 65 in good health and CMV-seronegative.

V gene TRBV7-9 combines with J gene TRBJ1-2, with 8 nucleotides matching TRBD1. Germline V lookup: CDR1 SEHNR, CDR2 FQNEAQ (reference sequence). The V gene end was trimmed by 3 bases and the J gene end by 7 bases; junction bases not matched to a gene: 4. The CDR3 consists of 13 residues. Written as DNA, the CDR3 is TGTGCCAGCAGCTTGACAGGGGAGTCTGGCTACACCTTC. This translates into CASSLTGESGYTF.

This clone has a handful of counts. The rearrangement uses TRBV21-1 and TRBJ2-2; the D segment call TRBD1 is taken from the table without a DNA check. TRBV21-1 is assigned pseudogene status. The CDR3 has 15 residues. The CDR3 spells CASSNGTGNTGELFF. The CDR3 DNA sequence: TGTGCCAGCAGCAATGGGACAGGGAACACCGGGGAGCTGTTTTTT.

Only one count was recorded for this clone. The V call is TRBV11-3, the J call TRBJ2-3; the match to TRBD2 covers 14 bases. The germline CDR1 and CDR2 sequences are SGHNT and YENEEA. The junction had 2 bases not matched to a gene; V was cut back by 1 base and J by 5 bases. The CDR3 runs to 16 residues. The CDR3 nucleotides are TGTGCCAGCAGCTTAGGGGGACTAGCGGGAGTAGATACGCAGTATTTT. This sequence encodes CASSLGGLAGVDTQYF.

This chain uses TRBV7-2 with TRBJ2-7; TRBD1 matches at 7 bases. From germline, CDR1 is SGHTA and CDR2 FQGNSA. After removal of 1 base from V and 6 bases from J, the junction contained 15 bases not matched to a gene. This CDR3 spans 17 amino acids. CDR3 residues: CASSLGSLRTGQGEQYF. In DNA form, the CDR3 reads TGTGCCAGCAGCTTAGGGTCTCTGCGGACAGGCCAGGGCGAGCAGTACTTC.

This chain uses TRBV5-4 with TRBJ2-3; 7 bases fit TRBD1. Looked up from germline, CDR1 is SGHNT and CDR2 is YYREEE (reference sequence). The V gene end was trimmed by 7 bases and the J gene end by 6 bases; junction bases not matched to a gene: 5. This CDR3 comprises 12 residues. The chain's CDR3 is CASWGTADTQYF. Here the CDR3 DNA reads TGTGCCAGCTGGGGGACAGCCGATACGCAGTATTTT.

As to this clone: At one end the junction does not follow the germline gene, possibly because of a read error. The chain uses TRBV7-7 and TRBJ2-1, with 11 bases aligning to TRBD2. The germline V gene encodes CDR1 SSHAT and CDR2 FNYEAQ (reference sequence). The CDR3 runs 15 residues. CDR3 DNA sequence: TGTGCTAGCAGCTTAGTCTCTAGCGGGGGGTATGAGCAGTTCTTC. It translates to CASSLVSSGGYEQFF.

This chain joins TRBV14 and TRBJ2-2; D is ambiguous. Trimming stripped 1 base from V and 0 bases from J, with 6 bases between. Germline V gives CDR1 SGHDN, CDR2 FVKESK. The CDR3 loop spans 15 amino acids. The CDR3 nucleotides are TGTGCCAGCAGCCAAGCCGTCGCGAACACCGGGGAGCTGTTTTTT. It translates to CASSQAVANTGELFF.

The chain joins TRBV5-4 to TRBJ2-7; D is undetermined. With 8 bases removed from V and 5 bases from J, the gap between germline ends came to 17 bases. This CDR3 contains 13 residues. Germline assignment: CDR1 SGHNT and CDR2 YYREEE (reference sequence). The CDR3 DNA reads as TGTGCCAGTTCGAAAACTAACTGGGACGAGCAGTACTTC. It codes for CASSKTNWDEQYF.

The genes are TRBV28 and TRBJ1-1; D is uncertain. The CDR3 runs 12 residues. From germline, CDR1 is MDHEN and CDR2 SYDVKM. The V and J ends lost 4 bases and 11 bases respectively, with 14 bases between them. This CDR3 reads CASSSQLEAAFF. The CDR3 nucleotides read TGTGCCAGCAGTTCCCAGCTGGAAGCGGCTTTCTTT.

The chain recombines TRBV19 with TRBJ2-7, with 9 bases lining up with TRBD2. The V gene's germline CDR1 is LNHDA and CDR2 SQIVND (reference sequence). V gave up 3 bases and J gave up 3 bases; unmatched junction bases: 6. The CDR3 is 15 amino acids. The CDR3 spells CASSMAGGPLYEQYF. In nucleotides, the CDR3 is TGTGCCAGTAGTATGGCGGGAGGGCCCCTCTACGAGCAGTACTTC.

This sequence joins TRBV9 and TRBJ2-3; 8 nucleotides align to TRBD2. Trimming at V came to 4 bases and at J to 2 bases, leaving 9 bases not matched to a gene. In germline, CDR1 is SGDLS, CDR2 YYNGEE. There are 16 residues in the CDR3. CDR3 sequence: CASSSYSGDPTDTQYF. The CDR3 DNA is TGTGCCAGCAGCAGTTATAGCGGGGACCCCACAGATACGCAGTATTTT.

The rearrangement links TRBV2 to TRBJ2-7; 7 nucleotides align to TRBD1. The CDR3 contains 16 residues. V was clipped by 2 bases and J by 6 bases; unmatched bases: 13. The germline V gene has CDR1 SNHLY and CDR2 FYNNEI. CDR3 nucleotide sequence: TGTGCCAGCAGTGAAAGGCTCGGAACGTCAGGGGGCGAGCAGTACTTC. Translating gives CASSERLGTSGGEQYF.